The 6 T cell receptor beta chains below all came from one sample that was sequenced in a study of T cell responses to AZD1222 COVID-19 vaccine. The method was immunoSEQ multiplex PCR; TCRdb's version includes in-frame clones alone and lacks a portion of them. Among some 140,000 clones, 92% were seen once, and the ten largest hold 2.5% to 3.5%. Sample: peripheral blood, taken on day 0 of AZD1222 vaccination. These receptors originate from an adult in good health.

The chain couples TRBV6-1 to TRBJ2-6, with D perhaps matching TRBD1 (5 bases). The CDR3 runs to 17 residues. V shed 1 base and J shed 0 bases, with 10 bases lying between them. Germline CDR1 MNHNS, CDR2 SASEGT. The CDR3 sequence: CASSEDYRTSGANVLTF. The CDR3, as DNA: TGTGCCAGCAGTGAAGACTACAGGACCTCTGGGGCCAACGTCCTGACTTTC.

The rearrangement uses TRBV19 and TRBJ2-5, with 9 bases that match TRBD1. The CDR3 is made up of 16 amino acids. Trimming removed 3 bases from V and 2 bases from J; junction bases left unmatched: 7. CDR1 is LNHDA, CDR2 SQIVND, per germline (reference sequence). This CDR3 is CASSINRGPRQETQYF. DNA of the CDR3: TGTGCCAGTAGTATCAACAGGGGGCCGCGACAAGAGACCCAGTACTTC.

The chain couples TRBV12-5 to TRBJ2-1, with 9 bases matching TRBD1. V lost 7 bases and J lost 5; bases outside the gene matches: 15. CDR1 LGHNT and CDR2 FRNRAP come from the germline V gene. The CDR3 contains 17 residues. Here the CDR3 reads CASVQLHTGGADNEQFF. The CDR3 DNA sequence: TGTGCTAGTGTGCAACTCCACACAGGGGGCGCCGACAATGAGCAGTTCTTC.

The CDR3 loop reads CASSGTGGLESPLHF. CDR3 in DNA: TGTGCCAGCAGCGGGACAGGGGGTTTAGAATCACCCCTCCACTTT. The gene calls are TRBV9 and TRBJ1-6, with 10 nucleotides matching TRBD1. This CDR3 contains 15 residues. Germline CDR1 SGDLS, CDR2 YYNGEE. J lost 10 bases, V lost 3 bases, and 7 bases had no gene match.

This clone was seen once. In DNA, the CDR3 is TGTGCCAGCAGCCGGGACGACGGCAATACGCAGTATTTT. Amino acid sequence: CASSRDDGNTQYF. J is TRBJ2-3 and V is TRBV6-5; either TRBD1 or TRBD2 may supply D (5 bases each). The CDR3 sequence is 13 residues long. Germline lookup yields CDR1 MNHEY and CDR2 SVGAGI. Trimming removed 6 bases from V and 7 bases from J, with 14 bases in between.

This chain links TRBV6-1 with TRBJ1-2; 10 positions agree with TRBD1. The CDR3 totals 15 residues. With 5 bases clipped from V and 2 bases from J, the junction kept 5 bases outside the gene matches. Germline CDR1 reads MNHNS; CDR2 reads SASEGT. In DNA form, the CDR3 reads TGTGCCAGCAGTACGCGACAGGGGGCGAACTATGGCTACACCTTC. Its protein is CASSTRQGANYGYTF.